This is a list of T cell receptor beta chains from one sample in a study of cytomegalovirus exposure and HLA in healthy donors. TCRdb keeps only in-frame clones here, not all; method: immunoSEQ multiplex PCR. Of around 97,000 clones listed, around 81% are singletons. Material for sequencing was PBMCs. The receptors shown here come from a middle-aged man in good health and CMV-seropositive. CDR3s include the opening cysteine and the closing phenylalanine or tryptophan. D genes are given only for firm matches. A row's size may be missing; if present it is once, few, many or a size class.

- TRBJ1-2 TRBV30 - TGTGCCTGGGCACGGGGGGCGGACGTCTATGGCTACACCTTC CAWARGADVYGYTF
- TRBJ2-5 TRBV6-5 TRBD2 TGTGCCAGCCGCGGACTAGCGGGGGGTTGGGAGACCCAGTACTTC CASRGLAGGWETQYF
- TRBJ1-1 TRBV7-2 - TGTGCCAGCAGCTATCTGACATTGAACACTGAAGCTTTCTTT CASSYLTLNTEAFF
- TRBJ2-3 TRBV5-1 - TGCGCCAGCAGCTTGGCCTACGTGGCAGGGTACACAGATACGCAGTATTTT CASSLAYVAGYTDTQYF
- TRBJ2-2 TRBV5-4 TRBD1 TGTGCCAGCAGCCCCGCCAACAGGGGTTCGGACGGGGAGCTGTTTTTT CASSPANRGSDGELFF
- TRBJ1-5 TRBV15 - TGTGCCACCAGCAGAGACCGGGGGCGGGGGACGCATTTT CATSRDRGRGTHF
few TRBJ1-4 TRBV28 - TGTGCCAGCAGTTTATCAGAAAAACTGTTTTTT CASSLSEKLFF
- TRBJ2-4 TRBV10-3 - TGTGCCAGCCAAGGAGGGTTCGGCGGAGGCAAAAACATTCAGTACTTC CASQGGFGGGKNIQYF
- TRBJ1-5 TRBV15 - TGTGCCACCAGCAGCCCACAGGGTCTGAGGGGGAATCAGCCCCAGCATTTT CATSSPQGLRGNQPQHF
- TRBJ2-7 TRBV5-1 TRBD2 TGCGCCAGCTCGATTAGCGGGAGTTACGAGCAGTACTTC CASSISGSYEQYF
- TRBJ2-3 TRBV5-4 TRBD1 TGTGCCAGCAGCCCCGGGCAGAGACAGGGGCAGGATACGCAGTATTTT CASSPGQRQGQDTQYF
- TRBJ1-1 TRBV6-1 TRBD1 TGTGCCAGCAGTCCACGACAGGGTCTCGCTGAAGCTTTCTTT CASSPRQGLAEAFF
- TRBJ1-1 TRBV11-2 - TGTGCCAGCAGCTTAGGAGCCACTGAAGCTTTCTTT CASSLGATEAFF
- TRBJ1-1 TRBV15 - TGTGCCACCAGCAGAGACACAGGGTCTGAAGCTTTCTTT CATSRDTGSEAFF
- TRBJ2-7 TRBV7-2 TRBD2 TGTGCCAGCACCGACACCGGGGGGGCCTACGAGCAGTACTTC CASTDTGGAYEQYF
- TRBJ1-2 TRBV6-5 TRBD1 TGTGCCAGCAATCCGGGACAGGGGGCGGACTATGGCTACACCTTC CASNPGQGADYGYTF
- TRBJ1-5 TRBV30 - TGTGCCTGGAGTGCCCCATGGGAGCCTAGCAATCAGCCCCAGCATTTT CAWSAPWEPSNQPQHF
- TRBJ1-6 TRBV9 TRBD1 TGTGCCAGCAGCGTCGGCAGGGGGCAGTCACCCCTCCACTTT CASSVGRGQSPLHF
once TRBJ1-2 TRBV5-4 - TGTGCCAGCAGCTTGAACACAGGGACCCCAAGTAGTTATGGCTACACCTTC CASSLNTGTPSSYGYTF
- TRBJ2-1 TRBV13 - TGTGCCAGCAGCTTATCTGGCAGTGAGCAGTTCTTC CASSLSGSEQFF
- TRBJ1-2 TRBV30 - TGTGCCTGGAGTGTACAGGACGTGGTTAGTGGCTACACCTTC CAWSVQDVVSGYTF
once TRBJ2-1 TRBV5-1 TRBD1 TGCGCCAGCAGCCCAGCCAGACAGGGCTTTGAGCAGTTCTTC CASSPARQGFEQFF
- TRBJ2-5 TRBV18 - TGTGCCAGCTCCCCAGACAGATTCCAAGAGACCCAGTACTTC CASSPDRFQETQYF
once TRBJ1-5 TRBV18 TRBD1 TGTGCCAGCTCACCAGGACAGGGAGGAAGTCAGCCCCAGCATTTT CASSPGQGGSQPQHF
- TRBJ2-1 TRBV2 TRBD2 TGTGCCAGCAGTGAAAATCCAGCGGGAGGGGTCTATGAGCAGTTCTTC CASSENPAGGVYEQFF
- TRBJ1-2 TRBV6-5 - TGTGCCAGCAGTTACTCCCAGGGCAGATTATATGGCTACACCTTC CASSYSQGRLYGYTF